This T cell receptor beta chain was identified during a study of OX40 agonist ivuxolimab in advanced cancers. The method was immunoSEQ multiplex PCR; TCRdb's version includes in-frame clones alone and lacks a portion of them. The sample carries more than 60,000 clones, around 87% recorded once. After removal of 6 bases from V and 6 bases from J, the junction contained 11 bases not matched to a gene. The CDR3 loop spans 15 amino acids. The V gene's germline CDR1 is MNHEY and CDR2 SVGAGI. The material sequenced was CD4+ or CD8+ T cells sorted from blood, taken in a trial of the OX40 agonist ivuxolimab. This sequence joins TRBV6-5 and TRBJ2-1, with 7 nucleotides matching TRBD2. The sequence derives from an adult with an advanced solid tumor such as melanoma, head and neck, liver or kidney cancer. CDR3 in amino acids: CASSPGLGRANEQFF. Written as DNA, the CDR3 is TGTGCCAGCAGCCCCGGACTAGGCCGCGCCAATGAGCAGTTCTTC.